This T cell receptor (beta chain) came from a study of CD8 T cells in ankylosing spondylitis. Trimming shortened V by 5 bases and J by 5 bases, and 9 bases separated the two germline ends. This CDR3 contains 13 residues. Researchers built TCR beta libraries using quantitative 5'-RACE with molecular barcodes. TCRdb re-derived calls from the 5' RACE reads in MiXCR, one entry per CDR3 protein. The repertoire consists of 450,000 to 550,000 distinct CDR3 sequences, with approximately 5.3% occurring once and the leading ten covering 3.5%. Regarding the study as a whole: Enrichment of disease-linked clones was reportedly significant in matched ankylosing spondylitis synovial fluid. Seemingly distinctive of ankylosing spondylitis blood was a TCR beta motif formed by eight highly homologous variants. Some of these motif variants have turned up before, in reports on reactive arthritis synovial fluid and blood. As for the disease-linked clones, they showed a CD8+ phenotype and occurred at relatively low frequencies in peripheral blood.

The sample holds many counts of this clonotype. Its matching antigen is unknown. Source material: blood, either unsorted or a sorted T cell fraction (not recorded which). The chain couples TRBV12-3 or TRBV12-4 to TRBJ1-4; possible D gene TRBD1, 5 bases. This clonotype originated in a male donor with ankylosing spondylitis. In nucleotides, the CDR3 is TGTGCCAGCAGTACGACAGCGAATGAAAAACTGTTTTTT. As protein: CASSTTANEKLFF.